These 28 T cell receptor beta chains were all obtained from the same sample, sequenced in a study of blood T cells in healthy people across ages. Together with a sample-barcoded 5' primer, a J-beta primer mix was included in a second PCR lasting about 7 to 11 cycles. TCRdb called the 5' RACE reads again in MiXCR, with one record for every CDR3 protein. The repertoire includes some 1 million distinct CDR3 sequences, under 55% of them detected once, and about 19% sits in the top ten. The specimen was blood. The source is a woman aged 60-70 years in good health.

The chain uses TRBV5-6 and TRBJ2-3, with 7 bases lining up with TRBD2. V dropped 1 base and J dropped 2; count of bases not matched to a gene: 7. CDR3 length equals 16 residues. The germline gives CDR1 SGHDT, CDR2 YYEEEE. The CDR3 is CASSLSAGVITDTQYF. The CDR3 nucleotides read TGTGCCAGCAGCTTGTCTGCGGGAGTCATCACAGATACGCAGTATTTT.

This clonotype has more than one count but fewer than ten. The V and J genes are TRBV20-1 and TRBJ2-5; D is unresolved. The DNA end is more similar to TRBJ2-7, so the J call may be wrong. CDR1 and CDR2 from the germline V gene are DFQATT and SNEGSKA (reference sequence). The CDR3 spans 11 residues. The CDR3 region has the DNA TGCAGTGCTATCCTAAGGAGCGAGCAGTACTTC. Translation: CSAILRSEQYF.

In DNA, the CDR3 is TGCGCTGCCGGAGGGGACACTGAAGCTTTCTTT. Amino acid sequence: CAAGGDTEAFF. The chain recombines TRBV20-1 with TRBJ1-1, with D possibly TRBD1 on 5 matching bases. Germline lookup yields CDR1 DFQATT and CDR2 SNEGSKA (reference sequence). The CDR3 runs 11 residues.

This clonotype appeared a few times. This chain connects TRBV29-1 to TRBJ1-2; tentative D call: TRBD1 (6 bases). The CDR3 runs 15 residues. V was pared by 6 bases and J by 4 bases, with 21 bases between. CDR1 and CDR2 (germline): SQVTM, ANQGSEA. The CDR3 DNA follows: TGCAGCGTGAAAGACGACAGGCCAACTATCTATGGCTACACCTTC. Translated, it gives CSVKDDRPTIYGYTF. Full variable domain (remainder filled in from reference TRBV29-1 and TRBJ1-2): SAVISQKPSRDICQRGTSLTIQCQVDSQVTMMFWYRQQPGQSLTLIATANQGSEATYESGFVIDKFPISRPNLTFSTLTVSNMSPEDSSIYLCSVKDDRPTIYGYTFGSGTRLTVV.

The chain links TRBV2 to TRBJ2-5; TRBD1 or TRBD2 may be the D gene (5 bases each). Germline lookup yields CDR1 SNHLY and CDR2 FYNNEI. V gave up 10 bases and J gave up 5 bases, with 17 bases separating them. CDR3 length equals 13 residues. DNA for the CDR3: TGTGCCAACAGGAAACTTGGCGGGGAGACCCAGTACTTC. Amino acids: CANRKLGGETQYF.

In DNA form, the CDR3 reads TGCGCCAGCAGCCTATCACTGGGGGAAGCTTTCTTT. It is translated as CASSLSLGEAFF. This chain uses TRBV4-1 with TRBJ1-1; the D is unclear. The V end lost 4 bases, the J end lost 8 bases, and 11 bases lay between the germline ends. Germline loops: CDR1 MGHRA, CDR2 YSYEKL. This CDR3 is 12 amino acids long.

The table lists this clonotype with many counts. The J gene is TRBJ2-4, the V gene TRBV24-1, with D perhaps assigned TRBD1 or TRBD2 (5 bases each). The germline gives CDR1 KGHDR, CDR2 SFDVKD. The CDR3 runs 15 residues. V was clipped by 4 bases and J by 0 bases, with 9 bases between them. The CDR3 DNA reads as TGTGCCACCAGTGAGAGGGGTTTAGCCAAAAACATTCAGTACTTC. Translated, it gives CATSERGLAKNIQYF.

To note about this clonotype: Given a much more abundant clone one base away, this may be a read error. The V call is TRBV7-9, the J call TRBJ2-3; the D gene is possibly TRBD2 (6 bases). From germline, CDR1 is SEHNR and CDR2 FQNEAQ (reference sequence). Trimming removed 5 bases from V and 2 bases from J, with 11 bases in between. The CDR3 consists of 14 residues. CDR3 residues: CASSRERNTDTQYF. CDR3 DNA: TGTGCCAGCAGCCGGGAGAGGAACACAGATACGCAGTATTTT.

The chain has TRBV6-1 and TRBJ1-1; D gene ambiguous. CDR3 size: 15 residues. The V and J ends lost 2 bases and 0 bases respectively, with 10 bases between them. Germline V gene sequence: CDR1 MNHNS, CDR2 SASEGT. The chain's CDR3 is CASSELPLLNTEAFF. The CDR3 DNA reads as TGTGCCAGCAGTGAACTCCCACTCCTGAACACTGAAGCTTTCTTT.

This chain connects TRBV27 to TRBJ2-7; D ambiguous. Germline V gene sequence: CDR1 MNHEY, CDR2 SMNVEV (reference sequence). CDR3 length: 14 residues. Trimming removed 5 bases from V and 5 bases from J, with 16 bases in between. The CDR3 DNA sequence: TGTGCCAGCAGTACACCGGTGGGAACCCACGAGCAGTACTTC. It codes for CASSTPVGTHEQYF.

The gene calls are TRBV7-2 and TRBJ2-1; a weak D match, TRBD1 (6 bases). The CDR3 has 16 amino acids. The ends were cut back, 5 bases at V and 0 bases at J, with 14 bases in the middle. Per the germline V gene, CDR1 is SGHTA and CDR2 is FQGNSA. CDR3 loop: CASSNPGHSSYNEQFF. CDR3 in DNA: TGTGCCAGCAGCAACCCGGGACACAGCTCCTACAATGAGCAGTTCTTC.

CDR3 sequence reads: CASSHPSGVRSYNEQFF. The CDR3 nucleotides are TGTGCCAGCAGCCACCCGAGCGGTGTGCGGTCCTACAATGAGCAGTTCTTC. The genes are TRBV7-9 and TRBJ2-1; maybe TRBD2 (5 bases). The germline V and J ends were trimmed by 5 bases and 1 base, with 18 bases remaining between them. The CDR3 sequence is 17 residues long. CDR1 and CDR2 (germline): SEHNR, FQNEAQ (reference sequence).

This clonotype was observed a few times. The CDR3 sequence: CASSQDWTSSNEQFF. The CDR3 coding sequence is TGCGCCAGCAGCCAAGACTGGACTAGCAGCAATGAGCAGTTCTTC. The gene calls are TRBV4-1 and TRBJ2-1; 8 bases map to TRBD2. J gave up 6 bases and V 0 bases, and 4 bases lay outside the gene matches. The CDR3 is 15 residues long. Germline assignment: CDR1 MGHRA and CDR2 YSYEKL.

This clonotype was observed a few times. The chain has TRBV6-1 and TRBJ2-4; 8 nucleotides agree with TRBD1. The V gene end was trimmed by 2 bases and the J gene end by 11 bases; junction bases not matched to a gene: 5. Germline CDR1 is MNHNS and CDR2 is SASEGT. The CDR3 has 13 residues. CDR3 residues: CASSEFWTGFQYF. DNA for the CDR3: TGTGCCAGCAGTGAATTCTGGACAGGGTTTCAGTACTTC.

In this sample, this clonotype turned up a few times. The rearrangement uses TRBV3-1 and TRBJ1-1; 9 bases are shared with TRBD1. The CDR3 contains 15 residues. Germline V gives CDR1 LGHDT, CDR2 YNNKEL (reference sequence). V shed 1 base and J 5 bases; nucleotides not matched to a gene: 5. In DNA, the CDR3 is TGTGCCAGCAGCCAAGTGGGACAGGGCGGGACTGAAGCTTTCTTT. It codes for CASSQVGQGGTEAFF.

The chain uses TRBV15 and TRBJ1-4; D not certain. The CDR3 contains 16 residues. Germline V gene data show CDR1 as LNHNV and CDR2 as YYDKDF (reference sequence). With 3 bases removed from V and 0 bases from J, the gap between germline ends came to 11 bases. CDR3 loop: CATSSLDGATNEKLFF. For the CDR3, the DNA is TGTGCCACCAGCAGTTTGGACGGAGCAACTAATGAAAAACTGTTTTTT.

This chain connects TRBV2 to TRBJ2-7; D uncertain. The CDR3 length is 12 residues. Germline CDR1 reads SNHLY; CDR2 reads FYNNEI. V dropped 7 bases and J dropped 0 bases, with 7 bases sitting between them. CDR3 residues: CASNKGSYEQYF. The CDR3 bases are TGTGCCAGCAATAAGGGCTCCTACGAGCAGTACTTC.

The CDR3, as DNA: TGCAGTGCTAGGAGAGGAGCGGGTGTTGGAGATACGCAGTATTTT. Encoded protein: CSARRGAGVGDTQYF. The chain links TRBV20-1 to TRBJ2-3, with D possibly matching TRBD2 (6 bases). Germline CDR1 and CDR2: DFQATT and SNEGSKA (reference sequence). The CDR3 length is 15 residues. Trimming cost V 3 bases and J 5 bases, with 18 bases left between them.

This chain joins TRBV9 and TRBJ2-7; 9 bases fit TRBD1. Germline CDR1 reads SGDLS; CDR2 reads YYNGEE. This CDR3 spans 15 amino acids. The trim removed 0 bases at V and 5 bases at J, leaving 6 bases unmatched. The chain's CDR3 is CASSVAGQGWDEQYF. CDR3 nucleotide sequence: TGTGCCAGCAGCGTAGCGGGACAGGGATGGGACGAGCAGTACTTC.

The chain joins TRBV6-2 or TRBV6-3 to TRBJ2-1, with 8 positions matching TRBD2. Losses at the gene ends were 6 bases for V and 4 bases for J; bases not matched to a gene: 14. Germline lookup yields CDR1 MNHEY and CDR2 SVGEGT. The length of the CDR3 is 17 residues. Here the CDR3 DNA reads TGTGCCAGCAGGCCCCCGTCCCTAGCGGGCCTATACAATGAGCAGTTCTTC. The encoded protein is CASRPPSLAGLYNEQFF.

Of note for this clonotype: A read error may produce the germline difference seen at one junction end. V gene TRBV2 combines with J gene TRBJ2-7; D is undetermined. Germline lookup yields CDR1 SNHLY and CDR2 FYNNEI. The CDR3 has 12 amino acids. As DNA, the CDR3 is TGTGCCAGCAGCGAGAGCTCCTACGTGCAGTACTTC. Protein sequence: CASSESSYVQYF.

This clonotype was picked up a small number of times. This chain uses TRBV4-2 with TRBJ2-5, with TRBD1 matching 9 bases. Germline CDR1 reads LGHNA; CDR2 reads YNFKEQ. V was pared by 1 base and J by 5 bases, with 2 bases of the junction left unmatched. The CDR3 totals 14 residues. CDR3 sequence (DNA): TGTGCCAGCAGCCAAGTAACAGGGGGCGAGACCCAGTACTTC. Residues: CASSQVTGGETQYF.

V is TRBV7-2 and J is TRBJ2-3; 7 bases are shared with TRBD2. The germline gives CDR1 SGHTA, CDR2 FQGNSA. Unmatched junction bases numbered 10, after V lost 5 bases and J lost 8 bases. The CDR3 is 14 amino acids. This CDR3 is CASSPGLDRATQYF. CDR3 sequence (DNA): TGTGCCAGCAGCCCTGGACTAGATCGGGCTACGCAGTATTTT.

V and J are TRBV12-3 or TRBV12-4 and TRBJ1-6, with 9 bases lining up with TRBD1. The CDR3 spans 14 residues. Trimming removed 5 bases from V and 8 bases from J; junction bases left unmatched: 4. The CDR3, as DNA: TGTGCCAGCAGTAAAAGGACAGGGGATTCACCCCTCCACTTT. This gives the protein CASSKRTGDSPLHF.

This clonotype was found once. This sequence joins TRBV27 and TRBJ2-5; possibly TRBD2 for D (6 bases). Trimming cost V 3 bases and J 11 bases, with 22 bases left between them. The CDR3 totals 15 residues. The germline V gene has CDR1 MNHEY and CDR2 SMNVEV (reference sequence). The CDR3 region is CASSLDGSGVGEQYF. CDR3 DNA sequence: TGTGCCAGCAGTTTGGACGGGAGTGGCGTAGGGGAGCAGTACTTC.

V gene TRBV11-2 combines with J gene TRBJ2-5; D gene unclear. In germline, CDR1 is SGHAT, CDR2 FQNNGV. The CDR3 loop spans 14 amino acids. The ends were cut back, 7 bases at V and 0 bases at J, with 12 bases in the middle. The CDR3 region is CASTLSGYQETQYF. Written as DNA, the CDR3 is TGTGCCAGCACTCTATCAGGATACCAAGAGACCCAGTACTTC. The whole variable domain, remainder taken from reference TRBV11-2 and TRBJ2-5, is EAGVAQSPRYKIIEKRQSVAFWCNPISGHATLYWYQQILGQGPKLLIQFQNNGVVDDSQLPKDRFSAERLKGVDSTLKIQPAKLEDSAVYLCASTLSGYQETQYFGPGTRLLVL.

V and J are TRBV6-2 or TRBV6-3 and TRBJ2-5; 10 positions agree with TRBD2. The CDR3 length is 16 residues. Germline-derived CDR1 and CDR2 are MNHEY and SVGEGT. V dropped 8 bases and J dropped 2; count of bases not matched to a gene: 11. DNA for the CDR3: TGTGCCAGCGAATCAATCCGGACTAGCGGACAAGAGACCCAGTACTTC. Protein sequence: CASESIRTSGQETQYF.

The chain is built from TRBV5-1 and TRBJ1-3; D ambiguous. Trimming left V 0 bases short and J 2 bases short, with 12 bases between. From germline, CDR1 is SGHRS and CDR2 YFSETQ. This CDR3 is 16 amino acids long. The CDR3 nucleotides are TGCGCCAGCAGCTTGGTCGGGCAAATCGCTGGAAACACCATATATTTT. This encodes CASSLVGQIAGNTIYF.